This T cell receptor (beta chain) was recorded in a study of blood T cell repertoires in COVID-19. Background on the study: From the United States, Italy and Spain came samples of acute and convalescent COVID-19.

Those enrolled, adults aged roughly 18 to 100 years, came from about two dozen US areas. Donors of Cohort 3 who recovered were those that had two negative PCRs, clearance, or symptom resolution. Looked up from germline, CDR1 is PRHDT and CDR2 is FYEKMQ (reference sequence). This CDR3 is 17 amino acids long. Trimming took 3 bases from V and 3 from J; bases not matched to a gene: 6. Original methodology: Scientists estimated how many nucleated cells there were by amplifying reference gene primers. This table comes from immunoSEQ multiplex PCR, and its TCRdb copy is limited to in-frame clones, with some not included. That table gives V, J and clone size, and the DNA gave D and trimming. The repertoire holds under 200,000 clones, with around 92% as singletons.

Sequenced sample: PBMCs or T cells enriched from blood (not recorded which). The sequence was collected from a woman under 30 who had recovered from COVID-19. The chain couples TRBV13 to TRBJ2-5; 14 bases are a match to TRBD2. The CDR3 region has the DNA TGTGCCAGCAGCTTCCGGACTAGCGGGGGGCGGAAAGAGACCCAGTACTTC. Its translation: CASSFRTSGGRKETQYF.